These T cell receptor beta chains were read from a single sample in a study of T cell responses to AZD1222 COVID-19 vaccine. Sequenced by immunoSEQ multiplex PCR; TCRdb stores in-frame clones only, minus some. This sample has about 190,000 clones, with 85% to 95% found just once. The source was peripheral blood, collected on day 0 of AZD1222 vaccination. Receptors originate from an adult in good health. Both conserved end residues are part of each CDR3. D genes are given only for firm matches. Rows may omit the clone size; those that give it use once, few, many or a size class.

NA,TRBV11-1,NA,TRBJ2-7,TGTGCCAGCAGCCGTGGCGGGGACTACGAGCAGTACTTC,CASSRGGDYEQYF
NA,TRBV5-5,TRBD1,TRBJ1-1,TGTGCCAGCAGCTTGGAGGGATCGACAGGGGCGAACACTGAAGCTTTCTTT,CASSLEGSTGANTEAFF
once,TRBV6-2/TRBV6-3,TRBD1,TRBJ1-1,TGTGCCAGCAGTTTCGGGACAGCCTTGGGGACTGAAGCTTTCTTT,CASSFGTALGTEAFF
NA,TRBV5-1,TRBD1,TRBJ2-1,TGCGCCAGCAGTCCCGGGACAGGGGCCGACTACAATGAGCAGTTCTTC,CASSPGTGADYNEQFF
NA,TRBV28,NA,TRBJ1-6,TGTGCCAGCAGTTTCCATTTCGGGACAAGATCCTATAATTCACCCCTCCACTTT,CASSFHFGTRSYNSPLHF
NA,TRBV27,TRBD1,TRBJ2-2,TGTGCCAGCAGTGCCGGGGACAGGGTGGGTACCGGGGAGCTGTTTTTT,CASSAGDRVGTGELFF
NA,TRBV28,NA,TRBJ2-3,TGTGCCAGCAGTTTTAAAGGTCTAGATACGCAGTATTTT,CASSFKGLDTQYF
once,TRBV10-1,NA,TRBJ1-5,TGCGCCAGCAGTGATGGGCGCATCAATCAGCCCCAGCATTTT,CASSDGRINQPQHF
NA,TRBV5-5,NA,TRBJ2-2,TGTGCCAGCAGCTTTCTGGGGGGCTCATCGAACACCGGGGAGCTGTTTTTT,CASSFLGGSSNTGELFF
NA,TRBV5-4,TRBD1,TRBJ1-2,TGTGCCAGCAGCTTGGTACAGGGGCATGGCTACACCTTC,CASSLVQGHGYTF
NA,TRBV28,TRBD1,TRBJ1-5,TGTGCCAGCAGCCCTATTAGACAGGGAGGAGAACAGCCCCAGCATTTT,CASSPIRQGGEQPQHF
NA,TRBV19,NA,TRBJ1-2,TGTGCCAGTAGACCTTTGGGTTCGGATCGCGGCTATGGCTACACCTTC,CASRPLGSDRGYGYTF
NA,TRBV30,NA,TRBJ2-7,TGTGCCTGGAGGCAGCTATCCTACGAGCAGTACTTC,CAWRQLSYEQYF
NA,TRBV15,TRBD2,TRBJ2-1,TGTGCCACCAGCGTACCTAGCGGGCGAAACAATGAGCAGTTCTTC,CATSVPSGRNNEQFF
NA,TRBV9,TRBD2,TRBJ2-1,TGTGCCAGCAGCCCTAGCGGGAGCTCCTACAATGAGCAGTTCTTC,CASSPSGSSYNEQFF
once,TRBV7-8,TRBD2,TRBJ2-7,TGTGCCAGCAGCCCCTTCGCTCTAGCGGGGCAATCCTACGAGCAGTACTTC,CASSPFALAGQSYEQYF
NA,TRBV4-2,NA,TRBJ2-3,TGTGCCAGCAGCCGAGACAGCACAGATACGCAGTATTTT,CASSRDSTDTQYF
NA,TRBV19,TRBD1,TRBJ2-1,TGTGCCAGTCGCCAAACACCGGGACAGACGTACAATGAGCAGTTCTTC,CASRQTPGQTYNEQFF